This entry is about one T cell receptor beta chain. The data originate from a study of OX40 agonist ivuxolimab in advanced cancers. V lost 4 bases, J lost 5 bases, and 16 bases lay in between. Germline CDR1 and CDR2: SGDLS and YYNGEE. The CDR3 extends over 14 amino acids. Assay used: immunoSEQ multiplex PCR; TCRdb lists only in-frame clones, some missing. The repertoire holds 40,000 to 45,000 clones, with 70% to 90% as singletons. This rearrangement joins TRBV9 to TRBJ2-7; D is uncertain. The clonotype was recovered from an adult with an advanced solid tumor such as melanoma, head and neck, liver or kidney cancer. Sequenced here: CD4+ or CD8+ T cells sorted from blood, sampled in a trial of the OX40 agonist ivuxolimab. The CDR3 region is CASSPGPQTDEQYF. CDR3 DNA: TGTGCCAGCAGCCCGGGTCCCCAAACCGACGAGCAGTACTTC.